These 30 T cell receptor beta chains came from one sample sequenced in a study of early T cells in non-severe SARS-CoV-2 infection. MiXCR, run by TCRdb on the 5' RACE reads, gives a single entry per CDR3 protein. The table includes fewer than 60,000 distinct CDR3 sequences, less than 4.5% detected once. Sequencing used whole blood. The receptors derive from an adult who was a healthcare worker with PCR-confirmed SARS-CoV-2 infection or an uninfected control (not recorded which).

Ten or more counts support this clonotype. The chain carries TRBV12-3 or TRBV12-4 and TRBJ2-7; D unresolved. The V end lost 3 bases, the J end lost 1 base, and 7 bases lay between the germline ends. This CDR3 spans 13 amino acids. The CDR3 sequence is CASSLAVSYEQYF. The CDR3 nucleotides read TGTGCCAGCAGTTTGGCGGTATCCTACGAGCAGTACTTC.

This chain joins TRBV2 and TRBJ2-3; TRBD2 matches at 16 bases. The CDR3 is 21 residues long. The germline V gene has CDR1 SNHLY and CDR2 FYNNEI. V was pared by 1 base and J by 4 bases, with 14 bases of the junction left unmatched. CDR3 amino acids: CASSEVPGFGTSGRAADTQYF. The CDR3 DNA follows: TGTGCCAGCAGTGAAGTCCCGGGATTTGGGACTAGCGGGAGGGCCGCAGATACGCAGTATTTT.

The genes are TRBV18 and TRBJ2-7; perhaps TRBD1 as D (6 bases). Germline V gives CDR1 KGHSH, CDR2 LQKENI. The CDR3 is 14 amino acids. V lost 2 bases and J lost 2, with 10 bases in between. CDR3 loop: CASSPGTLTYEQYF. CDR3 DNA: TGTGCCAGCTCACCAGGGACACTGACCTACGAGCAGTACTTC.

This clonotype occurred many times. The chain carries TRBV5-1 and TRBJ2-2; D unclear. CDR1 and CDR2 from the germline V gene are SGHRS and YFSETQ. The CDR3 covers 16 residues. With 2 bases removed from V and 0 bases from J, the gap between germline ends came to 11 bases. The chain's CDR3 is CASSLNIGPNTGELFF. The CDR3 DNA is TGCGCCAGCAGCTTAAACATCGGACCGAACACCGGGGAGCTGTTTTTT.

This clonotype was found many times. V is TRBV14 and J is TRBJ2-3; D is perhaps TRBD1 or TRBD2 (6 bases each). Looked up from germline, CDR1 is SGHDN and CDR2 is FVKESK. The V end lost 5 bases, the J end lost 6 bases, and 15 bases lay between the germline ends. The CDR3 contains 14 residues. The CDR3 protein is CASSARIGGDTQYF. DNA for the CDR3: TGTGCCAGCAGCGCCCGGATCGGGGGCGATACGCAGTATTTT.

This clonotype was detected many times. The gene calls are TRBV10-1 and TRBJ2-5; possible D gene TRBD2, 5 bases. Germline V CDR1 and CDR2: WNHNN, SYGVQD (reference sequence). The CDR3 extends over 14 amino acids. V was trimmed by 3 bases and J by 5 bases, leaving 13 bases between them. DNA for the CDR3: TGCGCCAGCAGTGAAGCGGAAAGTAGGGAGACCCAGTACTTC. It specifies CASSEAESRETQYF.

This clonotype was detected many times. V is TRBV19 and J is TRBJ2-7; TRBD1 aligns across 7 bases. CDR3 length: 13 residues. CDR1 is LNHDA and CDR2 is SQIVND in the germline V gene (reference sequence). V was clipped by 4 bases and J by 5 bases; unmatched bases: 5. The CDR3: CASSRGGLDEQYF. The DNA for the CDR3 is TGTGCCAGTAGTAGAGGGGGCCTCGACGAGCAGTACTTC.

This clonotype was counted many times. The DNA for the CDR3 is TGTGCCAGCAGCTTAGTTGCCGGGGGGCTCAACACTGAAGCTTTCTTT. It is translated as CASSLVAGGLNTEAFF. The chain links TRBV11-1 to TRBJ1-1, with D possibly being TRBD1 (6 bases). There are 16 residues in the CDR3. Germline V gives CDR1 SGHAT, CDR2 FQDESV (reference sequence). V was trimmed by 1 base and J by 2 bases, leaving 14 bases between them.

There are many counts of this clonotype. Its ends do not fully match the called genes, so a read error is possible. The rearrangement links TRBV27 to TRBJ2-1; maybe TRBD2 (7 bases). This CDR3 comprises 12 residues. In germline, CDR1 is MNHEY, CDR2 SMNVEV (reference sequence). CDR3 DNA sequence: TGTGCCAGCAGTTTAAAGGGGGGGGTAAGAGTCTTC. Translating gives CASSLKGGVRVF.

This clonotype appeared a few times. The V and J genes are TRBV20-1 and TRBJ2-5, with 10 bases aligning to TRBD2. This CDR3 contains 16 residues. With 0 bases clipped from V and 2 bases from J, the junction kept 6 bases outside the gene matches. Germline CDR1 DFQATT, CDR2 SNEGSKA (reference sequence). In DNA, the CDR3 is TGCAGTGCTAGAGATTCGCTAGCGGGAGAGCAAGAGACCCAGTACTTC. Translating it yields CSARDSLAGEQETQYF.

This clonotype was seen repeatedly, ten times or more. V is TRBV4-2 and J is TRBJ1-6; D unresolved. Trimming stripped 5 bases from V and 5 bases from J, with 10 bases between. The CDR3 totals 14 residues. Germline lookup yields CDR1 LGHNA and CDR2 YNFKEQ. CDR3 loop: CASSFTVNNSPLHF. The CDR3 DNA reads as TGTGCCAGCAGCTTCACGGTTAATAATTCACCCCTCCACTTT.

This clonotype was picked up many times. This chain uses TRBV24-1 with TRBJ2-2, with D unclear. The CDR3 loop spans 13 amino acids. Trimming pared 4 bases from V and 5 bases from J, leaving 7 bases between. The germline CDR1 and CDR2 sequences are KGHDR and SFDVKD. The CDR3 reads CATSDYTTGELFF. The CDR3 coding sequence is TGTGCCACCAGTGACTATACGACCGGGGAGCTGTTTTTT.

This clonotype was counted ten times or more. V is TRBV7-9 and J is TRBJ1-2; tentatively, D is TRBD1 (5 bases). Germline V gene data show CDR1 as SEHNR and CDR2 as FQNEAQ (reference sequence). V was clipped by 5 bases and J by 4 bases, with 17 bases between them. This CDR3 has 15 residues. CDR3 nucleotides: TGTGCCAGCAGCCCCTCTCGCAGGGCTCCCTATGGCTACACCTTC. Its translation is CASSPSRRAPYGYTF.

This clonotype was found many times. No conserved phenylalanine or tryptophan is present at the end of the CDR3, so a read error is the likely explanation. CDR3 coding DNA: TGTGCCAGCAGCTTAGACCACGCAGATACGCAGTATCTT. It translates to CASSLDHADTQYL. The chain carries TRBV11-2 and TRBJ2-3; unclear D gene. CDR1 and CDR2 (germline): SGHAT, FQNNGV. Between the trimmed V and J ends, which lost 0 bases and 4 bases, there was a span of 5 bases. This CDR3 is built from 13 residues.

This clonotype was picked up many times. The chain has TRBV5-1 and TRBJ2-1; TRBD2 matches 15 bases. The CDR3 consists of 18 residues. Looked up from germline, CDR1 is SGHRS and CDR2 is YFSETQ. V was clipped by 4 bases and J by 8 bases; unmatched bases: 13. CDR3 residues: CASSLLRTSGGEVDEQFF. The CDR3 DNA follows: TGCGCCAGCAGCCTGCTTCGGACTAGCGGGGGGGAAGTGGATGAGCAGTTCTTC. Looking up the rest from reference TRBV5-1 and TRBJ2-1 gives the full variable domain: KAGVTQTPRYLIKTRGQQVTLSCSPISGHRSVSWYQQTPGQGLQFLFEYFSETQRNKGNFPGRFSGRQFSNSRSEMNVSTLELGDSALYLCASSLLRTSGGEVDEQFFGPGTRLTVL.

This clonotype was found many times. The rearrangement joins TRBV11-2 to TRBJ2-7; 7 bases line up with TRBD1. Germline V gene sequence: CDR1 SGHAT, CDR2 FQNNGV. The V segment lost 5 bases and the J segment 5 bases; nucleotides outside the gene matches: 6. There are 13 residues in the CDR3. For the CDR3, the DNA is TGTGCCAGCAGCCGGGGACAGTATAACGAGCAGTACTTC. It yields the protein CASSRGQYNEQYF.

This clonotype occurred many times. This chain uses TRBV2 with TRBJ1-1; the D is unclear. Trimming shortened V by 10 bases and J by 1 base, and 7 bases separated the two germline ends. Germline V gives CDR1 SNHLY, CDR2 FYNNEI. The CDR3 is 11 residues long. The CDR3 loop reads CATRRNTEAFF. The CDR3 DNA follows: TGTGCCACCCGCAGGAACACTGAAGCTTTCTTT. The whole variable domain, filled in from reference TRBV2 and TRBJ1-1, reads EPEVTQTPSHQVTQMGQEVILRCVPISNHLYFYWYRQILGQKVEFLVSFYNNEISEKSEIFDDQFSVERPDGSNFTLKIRSTKLEDSAMYFCATRRNTEAFFGQGTRLTVV.

In this sample, this clonotype turned up many times. The chain has TRBV6-5 and TRBJ2-7; maybe TRBD1 (7 bases). Germline CDR1 reads MNHEY; CDR2 reads SVGAGI. The CDR3 contains 15 residues. With 7 bases removed from V and 3 bases from J, the gap between germline ends came to 19 bases. CDR3 sequence reads: CASKSPGGPDYEQYF. The CDR3 DNA sequence: TGTGCCAGCAAGTCACCAGGGGGGCCCGACTACGAGCAGTACTTC.

The V and J genes are TRBV12-3 or TRBV12-4 and TRBJ2-1; 9 positions agree with TRBD1. The CDR3 length is 15 residues. V shed 8 bases, J shed 5 bases, and the junction held 10 bases outside the gene matches. CDR3 region: CASSSPGTGNNEQFF. The CDR3 DNA reads TGTGCCAGCTCATCCCCCGGGACAGGGAACAATGAGCAGTTCTTC.

Many counts were recorded for this clonotype. The gene calls are TRBV7-9 and TRBJ2-7, with D possibly matching TRBD1 (6 bases). The CDR3 covers 15 residues. V lost 5 bases to trimming and J lost 0 bases, with 14 bases between them. Germline CDR1 is SEHNR and CDR2 is FQNEAQ (reference sequence). CDR3 protein: CASSLLGDNSYEQYF. DNA of the CDR3: TGTGCCAGCAGCCTTCTCGGGGACAACTCCTACGAGCAGTACTTC.

This chain uses TRBV27 with TRBJ2-5; TRBD1 matches 9 bases. Trimming cost V 6 bases and J 2 bases; bases outside gene matches: 7. Per germline, CDR1 MNHEY and CDR2 SMNVEV (reference sequence). The CDR3 runs 15 residues. Written as DNA, the CDR3 is TGTGCCAGCAGGCACGGGACAGGGAGTCAAGAGACCCAGTACTTC. Translation gives CASRHGTGSQETQYF.

This clonotype has at least ten counts. V usage is TRBV7-3 and J usage is TRBJ2-1; D gene uncertain. CDR1 is SGHTA and CDR2 is FQGTGA in the germline V gene. V was pared by 1 base and J by 6 bases, with 13 bases between. CDR3 length: 15 residues. The CDR3 DNA reads as TGTGCCAGCAGCTTAAGCCGCTCTCAATTCAATGAGCAGTTCTTC. Translating gives CASSLSRSQFNEQFF.

This clonotype was counted at least ten times. The chain links TRBV10-3 to TRBJ2-6; TRBD2 aligns across 8 bases. Germline V lookup: CDR1 ENHRY, CDR2 SYGVKD. With 6 bases clipped from V and 3 bases from J, the junction kept 10 bases outside the gene matches. The CDR3 totals 17 residues. Here the CDR3 reads CAISLYISGSGANVLTF. The CDR3 nucleotides read TGTGCCATCAGCCTGTACATCAGCGGGAGTGGGGCCAACGTCCTGACTTTC.

V is TRBV19 and J is TRBJ2-2; 7 nucleotides line up with TRBD2. V trimming: 7 bases; J trimming: 4 bases; junction bases outside the gene matches: 15. From germline, CDR1 is LNHDA and CDR2 SQIVND (reference sequence). The CDR3 spans 17 residues. This CDR3 reads CASTTLATRGFTGELFF. The CDR3 nucleotides read TGTGCCAGTACCACACTAGCGACAAGAGGGTTCACCGGGGAGCTGTTTTTT. The full variable domain, with the rest looked up from reference TRBV19 and TRBJ2-2, is DGGITQSPKYLFRKEGQNVTLSCEQNLNHDAMYWYRQDPGQGLRLIYYSQIVNDFQKGDIAEGYSVSREKKESFPLTVTSAQKNPTAFYLCASTTLATRGFTGELFFGEGSRLTVL.

This clonotype was found many times. V usage is TRBV27 and J usage is TRBJ2-7; D may be TRBD2 (6 bases). The CDR3 covers 16 residues. V shed 2 bases and J shed 1 base, with 15 bases lying between them. Germline V lookup: CDR1 MNHEY, CDR2 SMNVEV (reference sequence). The CDR3 bases are TGTGCCAGCAGTTTAAAGTCTGGGGGGTATTCCTACGAGCAGTACTTC. It is translated as CASSLKSGGYSYEQYF.

This clonotype was recorded at least ten times. This sequence joins TRBV19 and TRBJ2-1; 10 nucleotides match TRBD2. V trimming: 4 bases; J trimming: 10 bases; junction bases outside the gene matches: 13. The V gene's germline CDR1 is LNHDA and CDR2 SQIVND (reference sequence). This CDR3 has 16 amino acids. The chain's CDR3 is CASSTWASGSLREQFF. The CDR3 DNA is TGTGCCAGTAGTACTTGGGCTAGCGGGAGTCTTCGAGAGCAGTTCTTC.

This clonotype has ten or more counts. CDR3 in amino acids: CASSSGGADTQYF. CDR3 DNA sequence: TGTGCCAGCAGCTCAGGAGGGGCAGATACGCAGTATTTT. The chain is built from TRBV11-3 and TRBJ2-3; perhaps TRBD2 as D (6 bases). V was cut by 4 bases and J by 4 bases, with 9 bases left in between. The CDR3 runs to 13 residues. CDR1 and CDR2 from the germline V gene are SGHNT and YENEEA. Variable domain in full (rest from reference TRBV11-3 and TRBJ2-3): EAGVVQSPRYKIIEKKQPVAFWCNPISGHNTLYWYLQNLGQGPELLIRYENEEAVDDSQLPKDRFSAERLKGVDSTLKIQPAELGDSAVYLCASSSGGADTQYFGPGTRLTVL.

This clonotype came up many times. The rearrangement joins TRBV7-2 to TRBJ1-2; TRBD1 agrees at 11 bases. CDR3 length: 16 residues. Germline V gives CDR1 SGHTA, CDR2 FQGNSA. The V gene end was trimmed by 1 base and the J gene end by 5 bases; junction bases not matched to a gene: 6. The CDR3 DNA reads as TGTGCCAGCAGCTTAGGCGGACAGGGGGCGATGTATGGCTACACCTTC. It codes for CASSLGGQGAMYGYTF.

This clonotype was counted at least ten times. The chain joins TRBV29-1 to TRBJ2-7; D might be TRBD1 (6 bases). The CDR3 runs to 14 residues. The V gene's germline CDR1 is SQVTM and CDR2 ANQGSEA. Deletions cut 7 bases from V and 5 bases from J, with 21 bases between. The CDR3 nucleotides read TGCAGCGCTCAGGGGAAAAACGGGGCAAACGAGCAGTACTTC. As protein: CSAQGKNGANEQYF.

This clonotype was seen many times. The genes are TRBV11-1 and TRBJ2-5; TRBD1 matches at 8 bases. This CDR3 is built from 15 residues. Germline-derived CDR1 and CDR2 are SGHAT and FQDESV (reference sequence). V dropped 8 bases and J dropped 4; count of bases not matched to a gene: 12. In nucleotides, the CDR3 is TGTGCCAGCGTTGCAGGCTCGGGACAGGCAGAGACCCAGTACTTC. Translation gives CASVAGSGQAETQYF.